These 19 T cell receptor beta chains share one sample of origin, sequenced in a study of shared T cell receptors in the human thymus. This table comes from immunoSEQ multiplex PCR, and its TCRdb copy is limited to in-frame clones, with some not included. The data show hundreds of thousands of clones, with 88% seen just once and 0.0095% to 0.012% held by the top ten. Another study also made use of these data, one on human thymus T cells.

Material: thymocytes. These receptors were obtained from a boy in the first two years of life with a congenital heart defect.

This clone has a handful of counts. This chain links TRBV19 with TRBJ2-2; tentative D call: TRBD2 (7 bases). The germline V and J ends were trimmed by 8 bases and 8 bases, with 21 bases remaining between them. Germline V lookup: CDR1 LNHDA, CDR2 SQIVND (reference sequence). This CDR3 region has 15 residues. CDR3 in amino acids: CASGFWRGGRGELFF. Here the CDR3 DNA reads TGTGCCAGTGGATTTTGGCGCGGGGGCAGAGGGGAGCTGTTTTTT.

CDR3 in amino acids: CASSRRSGNTIYF. The CDR3 DNA sequence: TGTGCCAGCAGTCGTCGTTCTGGAAACACCATATATTTT. This chain connects TRBV9 to TRBJ1-3, with unresolved D. Trimming pared 5 bases from V and 1 base from J, leaving 7 bases between. CDR1 is SGDLS, CDR2 YYNGEE, per germline. This CDR3 is 13 amino acids long.

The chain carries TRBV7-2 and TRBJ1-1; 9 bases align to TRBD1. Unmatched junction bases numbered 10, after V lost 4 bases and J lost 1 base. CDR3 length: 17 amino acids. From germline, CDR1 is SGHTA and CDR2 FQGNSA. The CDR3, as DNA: TGTGCCAGCAGCTGCCGACAGGGGGGGACCTCGAACACTGAAGCTTTCTTT. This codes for CASSCRQGGTSNTEAFF.

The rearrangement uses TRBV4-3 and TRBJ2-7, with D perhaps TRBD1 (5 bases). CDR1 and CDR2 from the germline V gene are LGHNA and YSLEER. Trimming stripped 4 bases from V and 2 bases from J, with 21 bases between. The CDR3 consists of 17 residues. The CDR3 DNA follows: TGCGCCAGCAGCCCAAATTCGGAAGGAGACAGTCCCTACGAGCAGTACTTC. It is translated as CASSPNSEGDSPYEQYF.

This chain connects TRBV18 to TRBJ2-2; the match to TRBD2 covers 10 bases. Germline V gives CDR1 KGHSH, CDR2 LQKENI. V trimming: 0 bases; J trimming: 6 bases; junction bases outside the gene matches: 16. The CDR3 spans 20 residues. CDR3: CASSPPGIGLADKDAGELFF. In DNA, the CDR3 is TGTGCCAGCTCACCACCGGGGATCGGACTAGCGGATAAGGACGCCGGGGAGCTGTTTTTT.

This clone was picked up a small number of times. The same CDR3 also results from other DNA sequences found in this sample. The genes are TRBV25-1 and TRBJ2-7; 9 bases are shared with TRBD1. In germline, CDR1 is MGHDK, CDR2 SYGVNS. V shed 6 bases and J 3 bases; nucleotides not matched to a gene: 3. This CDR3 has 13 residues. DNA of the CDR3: TGTGCCAGCAGGGACAGGGGAAGCTACGAGCAGTACTTC. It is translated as CASRDRGSYEQYF.

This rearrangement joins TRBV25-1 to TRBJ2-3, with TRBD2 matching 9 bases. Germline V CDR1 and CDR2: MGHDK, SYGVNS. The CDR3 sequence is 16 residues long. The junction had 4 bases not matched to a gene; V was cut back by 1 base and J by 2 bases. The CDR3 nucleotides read TGTGCCAGCAGTGAATTCCAGCGGGAGGACACAGATACGCAGTATTTT. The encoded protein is CASSEFQREDTDTQYF. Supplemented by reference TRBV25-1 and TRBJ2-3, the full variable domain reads EADIYQTPRYLVIGTGKKITLECSQTMGHDKMYWYQQDPGMELHLIHYSYGVNSTEKGDLSSESTVSRIRTEHFPLTLESARPSHTSQYLCASSEFQREDTDTQYFGPGTRLTVL.

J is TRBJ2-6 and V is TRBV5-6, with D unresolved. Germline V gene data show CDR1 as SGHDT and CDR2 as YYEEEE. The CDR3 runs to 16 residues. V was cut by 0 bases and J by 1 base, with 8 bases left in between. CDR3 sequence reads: CASSLDGLSGANVLTF. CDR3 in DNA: TGTGCCAGCAGCTTGGACGGGTTATCTGGGGCCAACGTCCTGACTTTC.

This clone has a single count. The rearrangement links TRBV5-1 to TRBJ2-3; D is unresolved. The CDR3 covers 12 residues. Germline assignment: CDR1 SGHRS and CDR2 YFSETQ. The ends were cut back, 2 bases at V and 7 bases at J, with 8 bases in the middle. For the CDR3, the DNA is TGCGCCAGCAGCTTACCACAAAATACGCAGTATTTT. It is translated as CASSLPQNTQYF.

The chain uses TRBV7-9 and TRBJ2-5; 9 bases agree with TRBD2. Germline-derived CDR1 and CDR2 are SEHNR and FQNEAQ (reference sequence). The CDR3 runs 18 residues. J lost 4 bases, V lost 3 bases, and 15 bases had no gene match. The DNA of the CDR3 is TGTGCCAGCAGCTTTACGGCTAGCGGGAACGGTGCGGGAGAGACCCAGTACTTC. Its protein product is CASSFTASGNGAGETQYF.

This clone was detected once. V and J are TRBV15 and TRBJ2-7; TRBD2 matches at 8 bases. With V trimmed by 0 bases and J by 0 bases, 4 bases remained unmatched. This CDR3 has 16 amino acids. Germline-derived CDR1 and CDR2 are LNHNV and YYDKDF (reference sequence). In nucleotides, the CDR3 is TGTGCCACCAGCAGAGATCTAGCGGGCCTCTCCTACGAGCAGTACTTC. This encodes CATSRDLAGLSYEQYF.

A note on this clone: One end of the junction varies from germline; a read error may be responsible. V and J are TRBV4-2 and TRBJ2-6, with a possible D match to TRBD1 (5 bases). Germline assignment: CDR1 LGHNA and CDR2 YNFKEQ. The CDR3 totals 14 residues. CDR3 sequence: CASSQDDGANALTF. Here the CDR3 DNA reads TGTGCCAGCAGCCAAGATGATGGGGCCAACGCCCTGACTTTC.

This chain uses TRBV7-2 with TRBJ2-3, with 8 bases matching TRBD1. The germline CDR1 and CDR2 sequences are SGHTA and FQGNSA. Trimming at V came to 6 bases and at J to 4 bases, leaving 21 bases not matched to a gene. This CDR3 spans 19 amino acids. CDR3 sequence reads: CASSHPTGTGPTRADTQYF. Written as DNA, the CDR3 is TGTGCCAGCAGTCATCCAACCGGGACAGGCCCTACCAGGGCAGATACGCAGTATTTT.

The CDR3 DNA sequence: TGCGCCAGCAGCCATGACCGGGACAGAAGTCTAGCCACTGAAGCTTTCTTT. It codes for CASSHDRDRSLATEAFF. The chain is built from TRBV4-1 and TRBJ1-1; the match to TRBD1 covers 7 bases. Germline V gives CDR1 MGHRA, CDR2 YSYEKL. This CDR3 spans 17 amino acids. V shed 3 bases, J shed 4 bases, and the junction held 14 bases outside the gene matches.

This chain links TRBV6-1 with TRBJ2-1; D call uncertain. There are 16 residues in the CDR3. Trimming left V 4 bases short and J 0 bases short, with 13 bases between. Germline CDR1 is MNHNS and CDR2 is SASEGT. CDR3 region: CASSVVVDSSYNEQFF. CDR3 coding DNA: TGTGCCAGCAGTGTGGTAGTAGATAGCTCCTACAATGAGCAGTTCTTC.

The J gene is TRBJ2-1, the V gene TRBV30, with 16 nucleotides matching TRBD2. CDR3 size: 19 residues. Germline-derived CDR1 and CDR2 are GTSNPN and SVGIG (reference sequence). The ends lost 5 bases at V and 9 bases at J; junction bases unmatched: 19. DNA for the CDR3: TGTGCCTGGGGTACCTGGAGGGGGACTAGCGGGAGGGTCGGGGGTGAGCAGTTCTTC. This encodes CAWGTWRGTSGRVGGEQFF.

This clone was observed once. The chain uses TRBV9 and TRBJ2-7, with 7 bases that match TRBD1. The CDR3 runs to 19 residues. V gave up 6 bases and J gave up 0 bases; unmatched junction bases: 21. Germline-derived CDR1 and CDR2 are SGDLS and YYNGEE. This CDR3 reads CASKRDRPARALTSYEQYF. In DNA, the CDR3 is TGTGCCAGCAAGAGGGACAGACCTGCTCGTGCCCTAACCTCCTACGAGCAGTACTTC. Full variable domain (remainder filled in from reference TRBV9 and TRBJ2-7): DSGVTQTPKHLITATGQRVTLRCSPRSGDLSVYWYQQSLDQGLQFLIQYYNGEERAKGNILERFSAQQFPDLHSELNLSSLELGDSALYFCASKRDRPARALTSYEQYFGPGTRLTVT.

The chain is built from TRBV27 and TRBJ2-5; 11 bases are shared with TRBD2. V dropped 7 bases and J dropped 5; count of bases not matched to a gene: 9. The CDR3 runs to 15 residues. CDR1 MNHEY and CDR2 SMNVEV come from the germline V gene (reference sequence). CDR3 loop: CASNVAGGPGETQYF. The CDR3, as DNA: TGTGCCAGCAACGTAGCGGGAGGGCCGGGGGAGACCCAGTACTTC.

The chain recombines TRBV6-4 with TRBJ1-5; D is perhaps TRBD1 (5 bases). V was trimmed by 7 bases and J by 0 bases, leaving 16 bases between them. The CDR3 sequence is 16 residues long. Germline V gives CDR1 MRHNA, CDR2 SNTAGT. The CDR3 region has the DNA TGTGCCAGCATCTCTCGGGCAGGGTCTAGCAATCAGCCCCAGCATTTT. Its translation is CASISRAGSSNQPQHF.